One sample yielded the 27 T cell receptor beta chains listed below, sequenced in a study of patients and donors after allogeneic stem cell transplantation. A single record per CDR3 protein comes from TCRdb applying MiXCR to the RT-PCR reads. The sample lists 9,000 to 15,000 distinct CDR3 sequences, 20% to 25% occurring once. The sequencing input was blood, either unsorted or a sorted T cell fraction (not recorded which). The receptors derive from a human donor who was either an allogeneic HSCT recipient or a stem cell or donor lymphocyte infusion donor (not recorded which). It is not recorded whose cells these are; they may come from a transplant donor.

The V gene is TRBV10-3, the J gene TRBJ2-7, with a weak D call TRBD2 (5 bases). This CDR3 spans 15 amino acids. Germline V gene sequence: CDR1 ENHRY, CDR2 SYGVKD. The V gene lost 10 bases and the J gene lost 4 bases, with 23 bases spanning the gap. The CDR3 loop reads CATALKSGVPYEQYF. The DNA of the CDR3 is TGTGCCACCGCACTCAAATCCGGGGTACCTTACGAGCAGTACTTC.

The chain carries TRBV12-3 or TRBV12-4 and TRBJ1-1; 10 nucleotides line up with TRBD1. V shed 6 bases and J 1 base; nucleotides not matched to a gene: 2. CDR3 size: 14 residues. CDR3 in DNA: TGTGCCAGCAGGTGGACAGGGGGGAACACTGAAGCTTTCTTT. Its protein is CASRWTGGNTEAFF.

This chain uses TRBV20-1 with TRBJ1-2; D is uncertain. The CDR3 is 14 residues long. V dropped 2 bases and J dropped 4 bases, with 14 bases sitting between them. CDR1 is DFQATT and CDR2 is SNEGSKA in the germline V gene (reference sequence). The CDR3 nucleotides read TGCAGTGCTAGACGGTTCGGGATAGTCTATGGCTACACCTTC. Amino acids: CSARRFGIVYGYTF.

This clonotype has just a few counts. The CDR3 bases are TGCAGTGCAAGCACATCAGCTAACTATGGCTACACCTTC. Translating gives CSASTSANYGYTF. The chain employs TRBV20-1 and TRBJ1-2; D is uncertain. The CDR3 runs to 13 residues. V lost 6 bases to trimming and J lost 0 bases, with 11 bases between them. Germline CDR1 is DFQATT and CDR2 is SNEGSKA (reference sequence).

This chain connects TRBV12-5 to TRBJ2-1, with D possibly matching TRBD2 (6 bases). The ends were cut back, 5 bases at V and 9 bases at J, with 11 bases in the middle. Per the germline V gene, CDR1 is LGHNT and CDR2 is FRNRAP. CDR3 length equals 12 residues. As DNA, the CDR3 is TGTGCTAGTGGTCGCACTAGCTTTGAGCAGTTCTTC. This gives the protein CASGRTSFEQFF.

This clonotype was seen a handful of times. The chain has TRBV25-1 and TRBJ1-1; D not resolved. With 1 base removed from V and 4 bases from J, the gap between germline ends came to 10 bases. Germline V CDR1 and CDR2: MGHDK, SYGVNS. This CDR3 is 14 amino acids long. CDR3 region: CASSEWETLTEAFF. CDR3 sequence (DNA): TGTGCCAGCAGTGAATGGGAGACTCTCACTGAAGCTTTCTTT.

This clonotype has only a few counts. This sequence joins TRBV19 and TRBJ1-1; perhaps TRBD1 as D (5 bases). Germline V CDR1 and CDR2: LNHDA, SQIVND (reference sequence). The CDR3 has 15 amino acids. Trimming took 0 bases from V and 3 from J, leaving 11 bases between them. The DNA of the CDR3 is TGTGCCAGTAGTATAGATCTATGGGGGGACACTGAAGCTTTCTTT. Amino acids: CASSIDLWGDTEAFF. The whole variable domain, remainder taken from reference TRBV19 and TRBJ1-1, is DGGITQSPKYLFRKEGQNVTLSCEQNLNHDAMYWYRQDPGQGLRLIYYSQIVNDFQKGDIAEGYSVSREKKESFPLTVTSAQKNPTAFYLCASSIDLWGDTEAFFGQGTRLTVV.

This chain links TRBV11-3 with TRBJ1-1; the D is unclear. This CDR3 spans 13 amino acids. Trimming removed 0 bases from V and 2 bases from J, with 4 bases in between. CDR1 is SGHNT and CDR2 is YENEEA in the germline V gene. The CDR3 DNA sequence: TGTGCCAGCAGCTTAGAACAAAACACTGAAGCTTTCTTT. This codes for CASSLEQNTEAFF.

This clonotype was seen only a few times. The rearrangement links TRBV4-2 to TRBJ1-2; D remains ambiguous. The CDR3 is 13 amino acids. The V end lost 4 bases, the J end lost 1 base, and 7 bases lay between the germline ends. From germline, CDR1 is LGHNA and CDR2 YNFKEQ. CDR3 bases: TGTGCCAGCAGCCGGGGTCTTAACTATGGCTACACCTTC. It specifies CASSRGLNYGYTF.

This clonotype was counted ten times or more. The J gene is TRBJ1-2, the V gene TRBV7-2; D is undetermined. This CDR3 comprises 15 residues. The germline V gene has CDR1 SGHTA and CDR2 FQGNSA. V was cut by 6 bases and J by 0 bases, with 14 bases left in between. CDR3 sequence reads: CASRQFDTSNYGYTF. DNA for the CDR3: TGTGCCAGCAGGCAATTCGACACTTCTAACTATGGCTACACCTTC.

The sample holds many counts of this clonotype. The CDR3 protein is CASSVAGNTEAFF. CDR3 in DNA: TGTGCCAGCAGCGTCGCCGGGAACACTGAAGCTTTCTTT. The chain uses TRBV7-3 and TRBJ1-1; D gene unclear. Trimming removed 5 bases at V and 1 base at J, with 8 bases between. Germline CDR1 SGHTA, CDR2 FQGTGA. The CDR3 runs to 13 residues.

This clonotype has ten or more counts. CDR3 coding DNA: TGTGCCAGCACCCTGGGTGGAGGGGCAAGTTCACCCCTCCACTTT. This gives the protein CASTLGGGASSPLHF. This chain connects TRBV6-5 to TRBJ1-6; D is possibly TRBD1 (5 bases). CDR1 and CDR2 from the germline V gene are MNHEY and SVGAGI. V lost 7 bases and J lost 9, with 19 bases in between. The CDR3 length is 15 residues.

The chain joins TRBV15 to TRBJ2-1; D possibly matches TRBD1 or TRBD2 (5 bases each). The CDR3 is 15 amino acids. The V and J ends lost 5 bases and 2 bases respectively, with 13 bases between them. CDR1 LNHNV and CDR2 YYDKDF come from the germline V gene (reference sequence). Here the CDR3 reads CATSPEGSPYNEQFF. The CDR3 DNA reads TGTGCCACCAGCCCCGAGGGGAGCCCCTACAATGAGCAGTTCTTC.

This clonotype appeared a few times. The J gene is TRBJ2-5, the V gene TRBV7-2; no clear D gene. The CDR3 totals 13 residues. Germline V lookup: CDR1 SGHTA, CDR2 FQGNSA. The V end was cut by 3 bases, the J end by 9 bases, with 14 bases between. CDR3 protein: CASSFDGVKAQYF. CDR3 DNA: TGTGCCAGCAGCTTCGACGGTGTTAAGGCCCAGTACTTC.

This clonotype was recorded a few times. This chain connects TRBV29-1 to TRBJ2-5; D is undetermined. V lost 4 bases and J lost 5, with 2 bases in between. Germline V CDR1 and CDR2: SQVTM, ANQGSEA. There are 9 residues in the CDR3. CDR3 nucleotide sequence: TGCAGCGTTGGCGAGACCCAGTACTTC. Translating gives CSVGETQYF.

This clonotype was detected a few times. V and J are TRBV5-1 and TRBJ2-5; maybe TRBD2 (6 bases). Germline V gene lookup returns CDR1 SGHRS and CDR2 YFSETQ. V was pared by 4 bases and J by 0 bases, with 10 bases between. This CDR3 has 14 residues. DNA for the CDR3: TGCGCCAGCAGCCCTGGAGGGGACCAAGAGACCCAGTACTTC. It is translated as CASSPGGDQETQYF.

This clonotype turned up a few times. CDR3 DNA: TGCGCCAGCAGCCAAGATGAGAGTCAGCCCCAGCATTTT. This translates into CASSQDESQPQHF. The genes are TRBV4-1 and TRBJ1-5; D is unresolved. The V gene lost 0 bases and the J gene lost 6 bases, with 6 bases spanning the gap. From germline, CDR1 is MGHRA and CDR2 YSYEKL. The CDR3 length is 13 residues.

This clonotype was seen a few times. V is TRBV19 and J is TRBJ1-4; D might be TRBD1 (5 bases). The CDR3 spans 15 residues. V was cut by 2 bases and J by 5 bases, with 12 bases left in between. Per germline, CDR1 LNHDA and CDR2 SQIVND (reference sequence). CDR3 protein: CASSIRPGRNEKLFF. The CDR3 DNA is TGTGCCAGTAGTATAAGACCAGGGCGAAATGAAAAACTGTTTTTT.

The chain uses TRBV12-3 or TRBV12-4 and TRBJ1-6; 10 bases agree with TRBD1. This CDR3 contains 14 residues. V was clipped by 3 bases and J by 7 bases; unmatched bases: 0. The CDR3 is CASSLDRGNSPLHF. In DNA, the CDR3 is TGTGCCAGCAGTTTGGACAGGGGGAATTCACCCCTCCACTTT.

V gene TRBV6-2 or TRBV6-3 combines with J gene TRBJ1-1; 7 bases map to TRBD1. V lost 6 bases and J lost 2; bases outside the gene matches: 3. The length of the CDR3 is 13 residues. Germline values: CDR1 MNHEY, CDR2 SVGEGT. CDR3: CASSRQGNTEAFF. The CDR3 nucleotides read TGTGCCAGCAGCAGACAGGGTAACACTGAAGCTTTCTTT.

The chain joins TRBV18 to TRBJ1-1, with 7 bases aligning to TRBD1. V lost 4 bases to trimming and J lost 7 bases; unmatched junction nucleotides: 9. Germline assignment: CDR1 KGHSH and CDR2 LQKENI. There are 14 residues in the CDR3. Written as DNA, the CDR3 is TGTGCCAGCTCACTCGCCGGACAGGCGTTTGAAGCTTTCTTT. This codes for CASSLAGQAFEAFF.

Ten or more counts support this clonotype. The J gene is TRBJ1-1, the V gene TRBV16, with 8 bases fitting TRBD1. Germline lookup yields CDR1 KGHSY and CDR2 FQNENV. The junction had 5 bases not matched to a gene; V was cut back by 4 bases and J by 4 bases. This CDR3 spans 14 amino acids. Here the CDR3 reads CASSRPDRVTEAFF. The CDR3 DNA follows: TGTGCCAGCAGCCGCCCGGACAGGGTCACTGAAGCTTTCTTT.

CDR3 region: CASSLRTLLQETQYF. For the CDR3, the DNA is TGTGCCAGCAGCCTCCGGACTCTCCTCCAAGAGACCCAGTACTTC. The chain links TRBV7-2 to TRBJ2-5; a possible D gene is TRBD2 (5 bases). V lost 5 bases and J 1 base, leaving 14 bases between the germline ends. This CDR3 spans 15 amino acids. Per the germline V gene, CDR1 is SGHTA and CDR2 is FQGNSA.

The chain recombines TRBV5-1 with TRBJ2-7; 8 nucleotides match TRBD2. This CDR3 contains 15 residues. Unmatched junction bases numbered 8, after V lost 0 bases and J lost 6 bases. Per germline, CDR1 SGHRS and CDR2 YFSETQ. The CDR3 region has the DNA TGCGCCAGCAGCTTGGCCGGGACTAGGGGGGGCGAGCAGTACTTC. This codes for CASSLAGTRGGEQYF.

The sample holds a few counts of this clonotype. The CDR3 DNA is TGTGCCATCAGTGAGTCTTATTCAGGAGGAAACACCATATATTTT. The encoded protein is CAISESYSGGNTIYF. The rearrangement links TRBV10-3 to TRBJ1-3; no firm D call. Germline assignment: CDR1 ENHRY and CDR2 SYGVKD. CDR3 size: 15 residues. V was pared by 0 bases and J by 4 bases, with 10 bases between.

The V gene is TRBV2, the J gene TRBJ2-5; D is unclear. This CDR3 region has 14 residues. In germline, CDR1 is SNHLY, CDR2 FYNNEI. V was shortened by 4 bases and J by 8 bases, with 17 bases between the two germline ends. The CDR3 loop reads CASSADAPPVTQYF. DNA of the CDR3: TGTGCCAGCAGTGCCGACGCGCCCCCAGTTACCCAGTACTTC.

The chain employs TRBV5-1 and TRBJ2-6; D not resolved. Trimming removed 0 bases from V and 0 bases from J, with 4 bases in between. The CDR3 loop spans 15 amino acids. CDR1 is SGHRS and CDR2 is YFSETQ in the germline V gene. The CDR3 DNA reads TGCGCCAGCAGCTTGGACGTCTCTGGGGCCAACGTCCTGACTTTC. Translation: CASSLDVSGANVLTF.